The 10 T cell receptor beta chains in this list originate from one sample, sequenced in a study of post-analysis software for immune sequencing data. Overall study findings and caveats: Elevated frequency relative to controls characterized several TRBV segments in patients, TRBV5-6, TRBV5-1 and TRBV20-1 among them.

No antigen has been assigned to these receptors. Unique-molecular-identifier-tagged TCR beta cDNA libraries were used. In TCRdb, the PCR reads were re-called with MiXCR into one record per CDR3 protein. The sample lists 650,000 to 850,000 distinct CDR3 sequences; 40% to 55% were seen once. Source material: blood. These TCRs come from a girl aged 10 to 17 with multiple sclerosis.

The genes are TRBV7-9 and TRBJ2-7; D unresolved. Germline V gives CDR1 SEHNR, CDR2 FQNEAQ (reference sequence). This CDR3 is built from 14 residues. V lost 5 bases and J lost 6, with 17 bases in between. CDR3 protein: CASSPRDGVPEQYF. CDR3 nucleotides: TGTGCCAGCAGCCCAAGGGATGGGGTACCCGAGCAGTACTTC.

The chain recombines TRBV11-2 with TRBJ2-1; TRBD2 agrees at 9 bases. The germline V gene has CDR1 SGHAT and CDR2 FQNNGV. There are 16 residues in the CDR3. Losses at the gene ends were 5 bases for V and 10 bases for J; bases not matched to a gene: 15. The CDR3 region is CASSLDAAGGLYEQFF. CDR3 nucleotides: TGTGCCAGCAGCCTCGACGCGGCGGGAGGGCTGTACGAGCAGTTCTTC.

The J gene is TRBJ1-2, the V gene TRBV7-9; the D gene is possibly TRBD1 (5 bases). Between the trimmed V and J ends, which lost 7 bases and 4 bases, there was a span of 13 bases. The length of the CDR3 is 13 residues. CDR1 is SEHNR and CDR2 is FQNEAQ in the germline V gene (reference sequence). CDR3 DNA sequence: TGTGCCAGCACGAATCAGGGCCTCTATGGCTACACCTTC. Translation: CASTNQGLYGYTF.

The table lists this clonotype with a few counts. The CDR3 region is CASMWTQNRDSPLHF. CDR3 sequence (DNA): TGTGCCAGCATGTGGACCCAGAATCGGGATTCACCCCTCCACTTT. The genes are TRBV28 and TRBJ1-6; unclear D gene. Between the trimmed V and J ends, which lost 7 bases and 8 bases, there was a span of 18 bases. The CDR3 has 15 amino acids. Germline lookup yields CDR1 MDHEN and CDR2 SYDVKM.

The table lists this clonotype with a few counts. The chain employs TRBV18 and TRBJ2-7, with D possibly matching TRBD2 (5 bases). Per the germline V gene, CDR1 is KGHSH and CDR2 is LQKENI. V was trimmed by 3 bases and J by 4 bases, leaving 13 bases between them. The CDR3 sequence is 14 residues long. CDR3 protein: CASSPGARHYEQYF. The CDR3 bases are TGTGCCAGCTCACCGGGAGCGAGACATTACGAGCAGTACTTC. Full variable domain (remainder filled in from reference TRBV18 and TRBJ2-7): NAGVMQNPRHLVRRRGQEARLRCSPMKGHSHVYWYRQLPEEGLKFMVYLQKENIIDESGMPKERFSAEFPKEGPSILRIQQVVRGDSAAYFCASSPGARHYEQYFGPGTRLTVT.

This clonotype was observed a handful of times. The V call is TRBV24-1, the J call TRBJ1-2, with D maybe TRBD1 (6 bases). Germline CDR1 is KGHDR and CDR2 is SFDVKD. This CDR3 spans 14 amino acids. Trimming shortened V by 4 bases and J by 3 bases, and 11 bases separated the two germline ends. The CDR3 DNA reads TGTGCCACCAGTGACCCGGACAGAGACTATGGCTACACCTTC. Its translation: CATSDPDRDYGYTF.

The chain couples TRBV24-1 to TRBJ2-1; 8 bases match TRBD2. With V trimmed by 8 bases and J by 6 bases, 11 bases remained unmatched. CDR3 length: 15 amino acids. The germline CDR1 and CDR2 sequences are KGHDR and SFDVKD. This chain's CDR3 is CATNKSGTRSNEQFF. The CDR3 nucleotides are TGTGCCACCAATAAGAGTGGGACTAGATCCAATGAGCAGTTCTTC.

CDR3 region: CATRGSGGRSETQYF. CDR3 DNA sequence: TGTGCCACTAGGGGGTCAGGGGGTCGGTCAGAGACCCAGTACTTC. V usage is TRBV15 and J usage is TRBJ2-5; 7 bases match TRBD1. J lost 4 bases, V lost 9 bases, and 14 bases had no gene match. The CDR3 is made up of 15 amino acids. CDR1 and CDR2 from the germline V gene are LNHNV and YYDKDF (reference sequence).

The chain uses TRBV12-3 or TRBV12-4 and TRBJ2-7, with a tentative D call TRBD2 (5 bases). CDR3 length: 16 amino acids. Trimming took off 1 base at V and 5 bases at J, with 18 bases between the two ends. The CDR3 DNA reads TGTGCCAGCAGTTTAGTCCCCCCCCCCGGGATCCACGAGCAGTACTTC. It specifies CASSLVPPPGIHEQYF.

J is TRBJ2-1 and V is TRBV7-2, with D unresolved. There are 12 residues in the CDR3. The V gene's germline CDR1 is SGHTA and CDR2 FQGNSA. With 5 bases removed from V and 5 bases from J, the gap between germline ends came to 7 bases. CDR3 loop: CASSVYDNEQFF. CDR3 sequence (DNA): TGTGCCAGCAGCGTATACGACAATGAGCAGTTCTTC.